This T cell receptor beta chain derives from a study of shared clonotypes between healthy human individuals. On the study more broadly: CD8 memory received one plate per donor, CD8 naive two, CD4 memory three and CD4 naive three. General observations from the study: Of the naive CD4 clonotypes, approximately 5% were shared across several donors.

The table came from immunoSEQ multiplex PCR; TCRdb's copy has only in-frame clones and leaves some out. The table records around 1.4 million clones, approximately 98.5% of them present only once. Concerning this clone itself: Its antigen is undetermined.

Investigators divided CD4+ cells into CD45RA+ naive and CD45RA-negative memory subsets. The CDR3 is 15 amino acids. CDR1 is KGHSH and CDR2 is LQKENI in the germline V gene. Deletions cut 0 bases from V and 5 bases from J, with 13 bases between. Sequenced material: naive CD4+ T cells sorted from blood. Subset described: CD45RA+ positively selected. The gene calls are TRBV18 and TRBJ1-1; no definite D call. This clonotype was obtained from a man aged 25 to 45 in good health. CDR3 loop: CASSPPARLGTEAFF. In DNA form, the CDR3 reads TGTGCCAGCTCACCACCGGCCAGACTGGGGACTGAAGCTTTCTTT.